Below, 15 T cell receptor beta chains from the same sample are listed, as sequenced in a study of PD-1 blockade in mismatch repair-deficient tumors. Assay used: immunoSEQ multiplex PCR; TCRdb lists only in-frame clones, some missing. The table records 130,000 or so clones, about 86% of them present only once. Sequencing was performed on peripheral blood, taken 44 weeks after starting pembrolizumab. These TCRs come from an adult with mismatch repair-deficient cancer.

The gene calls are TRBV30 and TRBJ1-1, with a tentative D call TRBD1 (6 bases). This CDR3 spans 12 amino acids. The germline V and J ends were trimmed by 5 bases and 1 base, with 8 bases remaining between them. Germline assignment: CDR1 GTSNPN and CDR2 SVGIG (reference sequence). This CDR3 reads CAWGQTNTEAFF. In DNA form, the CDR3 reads TGTGCCTGGGGACAGACGAACACTGAAGCTTTCTTT.

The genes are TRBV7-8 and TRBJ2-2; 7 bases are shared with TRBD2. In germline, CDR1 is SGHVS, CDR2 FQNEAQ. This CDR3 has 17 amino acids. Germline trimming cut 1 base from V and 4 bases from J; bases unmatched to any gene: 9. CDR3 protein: CASSLEASGVSTGELFF. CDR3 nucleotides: TGTGCCAGCAGCTTAGAGGCTAGCGGCGTGTCCACCGGGGAGCTGTTTTTT. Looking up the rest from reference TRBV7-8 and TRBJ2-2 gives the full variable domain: GAGVSQSPRYKVAKRGQDVALRCDPISGHVSLFWYQQALGQGPEFLTYFQNEAQLDKSGLPSDRFFAERPEGSVSTLKIQRTQQEDSAVYLCASSLEASGVSTGELFFGEGSRLTVL.

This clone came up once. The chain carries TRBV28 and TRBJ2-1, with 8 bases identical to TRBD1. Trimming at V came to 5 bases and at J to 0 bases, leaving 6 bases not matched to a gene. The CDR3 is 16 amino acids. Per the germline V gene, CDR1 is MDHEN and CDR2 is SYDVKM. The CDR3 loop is CASSPRGPSSYNEQFF. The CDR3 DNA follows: TGTGCCAGCAGTCCCAGGGGGCCTAGCTCCTACAATGAGCAGTTCTTC.

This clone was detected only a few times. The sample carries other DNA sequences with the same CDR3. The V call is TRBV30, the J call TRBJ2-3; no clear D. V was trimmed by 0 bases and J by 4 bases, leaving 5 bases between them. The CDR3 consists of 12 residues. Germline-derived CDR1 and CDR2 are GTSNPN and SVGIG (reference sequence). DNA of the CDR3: TGTGCCTGGAGTGTACTGGCAGATACGCAGTATTTT. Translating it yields CAWSVLADTQYF.

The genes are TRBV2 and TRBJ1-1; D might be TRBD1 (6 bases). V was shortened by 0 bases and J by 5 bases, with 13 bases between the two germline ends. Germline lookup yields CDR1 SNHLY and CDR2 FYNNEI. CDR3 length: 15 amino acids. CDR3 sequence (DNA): TGTGCCAGCAGTGAAGCGAGATCAGGGGCGACTGAAGCTTTCTTT. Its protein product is CASSEARSGATEAFF.

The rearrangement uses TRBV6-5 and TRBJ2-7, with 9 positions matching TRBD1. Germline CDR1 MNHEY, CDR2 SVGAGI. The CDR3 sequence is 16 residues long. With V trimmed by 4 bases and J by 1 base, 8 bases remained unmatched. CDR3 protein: CASSSPTGTGSYEQYF. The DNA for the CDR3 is TGTGCCAGCAGTTCCCCTACCGGGACAGGGTCCTACGAGCAGTACTTC.

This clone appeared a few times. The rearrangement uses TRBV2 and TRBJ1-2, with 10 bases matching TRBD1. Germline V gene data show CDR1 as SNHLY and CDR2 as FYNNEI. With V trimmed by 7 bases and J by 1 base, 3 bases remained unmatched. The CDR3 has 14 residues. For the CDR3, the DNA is TGTGCCAGCAACGGACAGGGGGATAACTATGGCTACACCTTC. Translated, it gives CASNGQGDNYGYTF.

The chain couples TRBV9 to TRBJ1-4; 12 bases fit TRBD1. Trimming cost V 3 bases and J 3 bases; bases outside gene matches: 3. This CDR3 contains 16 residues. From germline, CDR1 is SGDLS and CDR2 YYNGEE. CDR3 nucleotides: TGTGCCAGCAGCGGGGACAGGGGGCTGCCTAATGAAAAACTGTTTTTT. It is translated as CASSGDRGLPNEKLFF.

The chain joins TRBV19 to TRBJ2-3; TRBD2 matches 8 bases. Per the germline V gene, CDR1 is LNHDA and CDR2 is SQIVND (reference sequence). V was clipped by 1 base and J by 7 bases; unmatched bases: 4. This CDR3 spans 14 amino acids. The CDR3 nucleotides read TGTGCCAGTAGTATAGCGGGAGGGCCTAATACGCAGTATTTT. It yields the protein CASSIAGGPNTQYF.

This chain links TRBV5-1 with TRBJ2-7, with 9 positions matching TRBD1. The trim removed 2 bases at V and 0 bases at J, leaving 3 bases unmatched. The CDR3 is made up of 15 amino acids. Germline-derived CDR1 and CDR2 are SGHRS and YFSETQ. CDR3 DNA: TGCGCCAGCAGCTTCGGGACAGGGACCTCCTACGAGCAGTACTTC. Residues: CASSFGTGTSYEQYF.

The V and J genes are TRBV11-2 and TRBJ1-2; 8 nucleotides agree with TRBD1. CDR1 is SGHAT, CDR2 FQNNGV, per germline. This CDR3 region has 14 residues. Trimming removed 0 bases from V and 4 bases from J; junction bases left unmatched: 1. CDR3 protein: CASSLETGGYGYTF. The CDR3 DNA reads TGTGCCAGCAGCTTAGAAACAGGGGGCTATGGCTACACCTTC.

The CDR3 DNA reads TGCGCCAGCAGCCTTGGAGGGGACGCCGGGGAGCTGTTTTTT. This sequence encodes CASSLGGDAGELFF. V and J are TRBV10-2 and TRBJ2-2; weak D call: TRBD2 (6 bases). The CDR3 loop spans 14 amino acids. The V gene's germline CDR1 is WSHSY and CDR2 SAAADI. Trimming left V 6 bases short and J 6 bases short, with 14 bases between.

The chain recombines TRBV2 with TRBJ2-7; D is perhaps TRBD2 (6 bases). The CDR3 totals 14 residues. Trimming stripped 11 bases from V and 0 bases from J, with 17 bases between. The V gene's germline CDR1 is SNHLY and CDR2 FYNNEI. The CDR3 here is CAYGAGTPSYEQYF. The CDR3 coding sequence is TGTGCCTACGGGGCGGGAACGCCCTCCTACGAGCAGTACTTC.

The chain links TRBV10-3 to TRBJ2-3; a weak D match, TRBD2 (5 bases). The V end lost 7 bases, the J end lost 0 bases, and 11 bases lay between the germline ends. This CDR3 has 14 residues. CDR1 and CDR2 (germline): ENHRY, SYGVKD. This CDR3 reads CAIKYGESTDTQYF. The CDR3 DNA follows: TGTGCCATCAAATACGGGGAAAGCACAGATACGCAGTATTTT.

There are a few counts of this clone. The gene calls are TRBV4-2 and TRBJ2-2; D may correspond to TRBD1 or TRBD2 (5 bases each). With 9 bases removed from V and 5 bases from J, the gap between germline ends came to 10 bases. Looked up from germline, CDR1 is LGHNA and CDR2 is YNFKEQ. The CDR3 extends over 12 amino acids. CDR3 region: CASGGRTGELFF. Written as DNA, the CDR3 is TGTGCCAGTGGGGGAAGGACCGGGGAGCTGTTTTTT.